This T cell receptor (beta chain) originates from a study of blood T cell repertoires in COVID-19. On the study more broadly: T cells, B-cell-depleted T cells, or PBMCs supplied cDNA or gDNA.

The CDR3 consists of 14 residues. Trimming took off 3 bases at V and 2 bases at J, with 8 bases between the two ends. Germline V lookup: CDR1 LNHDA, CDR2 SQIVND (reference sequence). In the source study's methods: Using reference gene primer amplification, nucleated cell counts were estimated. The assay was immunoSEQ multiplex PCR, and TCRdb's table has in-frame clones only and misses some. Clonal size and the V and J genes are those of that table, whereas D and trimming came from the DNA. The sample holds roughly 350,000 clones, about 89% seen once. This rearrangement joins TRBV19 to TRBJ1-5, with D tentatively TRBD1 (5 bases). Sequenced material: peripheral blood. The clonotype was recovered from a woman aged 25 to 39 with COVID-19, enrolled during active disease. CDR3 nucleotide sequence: TGTGCCAGTAGTATCAGGGCCGGCAATCAGCCCCAGCATTTT. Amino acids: CASSIRAGNQPQHF.